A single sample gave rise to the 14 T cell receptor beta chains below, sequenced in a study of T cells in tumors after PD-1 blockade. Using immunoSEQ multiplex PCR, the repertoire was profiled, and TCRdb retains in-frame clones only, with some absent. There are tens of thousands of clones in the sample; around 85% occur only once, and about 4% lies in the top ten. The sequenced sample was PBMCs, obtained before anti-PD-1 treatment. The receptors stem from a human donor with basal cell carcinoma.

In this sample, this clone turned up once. CDR3 loop: CAWSRLAGVTDTQYF. CDR3 in DNA: TGTGCCTGGAGTCGACTAGCGGGGGTCACAGATACGCAGTATTTT. V gene TRBV30 combines with J gene TRBJ2-3; TRBD2 aligns across 12 bases. Germline CDR1 reads GTSNPN; CDR2 reads SVGIG (reference sequence). V lost 2 bases, J lost 2 bases, and 2 bases stayed unmatched. The CDR3 is 15 residues long. The full variable domain, rest sourced from reference TRBV30 and TRBJ2-3, is SQTIHQWPATLVQPVGSPLSLECTVEGTSNPNLYWYRQAAGRGLQLLFYSVGIGQISSEVPQNLSASRPQDRQFILSSKKLLLSDSGFYLCAWSRLAGVTDTQYFGPGTRLTVL.

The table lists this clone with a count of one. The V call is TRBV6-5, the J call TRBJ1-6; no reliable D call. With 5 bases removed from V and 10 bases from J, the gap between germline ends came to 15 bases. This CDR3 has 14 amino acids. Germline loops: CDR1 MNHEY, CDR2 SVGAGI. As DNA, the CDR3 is TGTGCCAGCAGTCCCGTGAGGGAGGGATCACCCCTCCACTTT. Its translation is CASSPVREGSPLHF.

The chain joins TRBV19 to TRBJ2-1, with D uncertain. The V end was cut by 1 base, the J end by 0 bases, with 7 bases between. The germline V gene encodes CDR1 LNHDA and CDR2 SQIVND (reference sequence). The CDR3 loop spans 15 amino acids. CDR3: CASSIGVSSYNEQFF. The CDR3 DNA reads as TGTGCCAGTAGTATAGGAGTGAGCTCCTACAATGAGCAGTTCTTC. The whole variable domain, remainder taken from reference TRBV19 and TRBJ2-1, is DGGITQSPKYLFRKEGQNVTLSCEQNLNHDAMYWYRQDPGQGLRLIYYSQIVNDFQKGDIAEGYSVSREKKESFPLTVTSAQKNPTAFYLCASSIGVSSYNEQFFGPGTRLTVL.

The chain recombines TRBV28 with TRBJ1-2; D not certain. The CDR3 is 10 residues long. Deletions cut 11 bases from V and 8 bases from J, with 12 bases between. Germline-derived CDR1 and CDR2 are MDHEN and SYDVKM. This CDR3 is CAVGVGGYTF. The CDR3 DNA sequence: TGTGCCGTCGGTGTAGGCGGCTACACCTTC.

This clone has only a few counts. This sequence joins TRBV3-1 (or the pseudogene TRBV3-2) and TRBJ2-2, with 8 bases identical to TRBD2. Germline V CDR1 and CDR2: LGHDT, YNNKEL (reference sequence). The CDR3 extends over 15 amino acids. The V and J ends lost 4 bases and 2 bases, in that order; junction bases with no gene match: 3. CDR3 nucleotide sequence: TGTGCCAGCAGCCCCAGCGGGGGAAACACCGGGGAGCTGTTTTTT. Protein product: CASSPSGGNTGELFF.

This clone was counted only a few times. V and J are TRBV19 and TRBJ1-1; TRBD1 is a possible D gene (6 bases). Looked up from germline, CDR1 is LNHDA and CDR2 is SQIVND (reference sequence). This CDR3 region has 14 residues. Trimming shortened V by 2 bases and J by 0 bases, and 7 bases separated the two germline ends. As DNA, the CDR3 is TGTGCCAGTAGTATAACAGGGCTGAACACTGAAGCTTTCTTT. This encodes CASSITGLNTEAFF.

CDR3 DNA: TGTGCCACCAGTGACCCTGGACAGCCCAATCAGCCCCAGCATTTT. As protein: CATSDPGQPNQPQHF. The chain employs TRBV24-1 and TRBJ1-5, with D possibly TRBD1 on 6 matching bases. This CDR3 region has 15 residues. Germline lookup yields CDR1 KGHDR and CDR2 SFDVKD. V was cut by 4 bases and J by 3 bases, with 12 bases left in between.

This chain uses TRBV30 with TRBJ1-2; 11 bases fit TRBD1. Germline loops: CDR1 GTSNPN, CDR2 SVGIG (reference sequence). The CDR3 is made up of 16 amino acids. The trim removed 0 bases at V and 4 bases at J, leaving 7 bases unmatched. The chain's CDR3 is CAWSVLRTGGSYGYTF. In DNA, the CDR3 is TGTGCCTGGAGTGTACTCCGGACAGGGGGCTCCTATGGCTACACCTTC. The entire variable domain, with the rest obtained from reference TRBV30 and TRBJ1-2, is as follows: SQTIHQWPATLVQPVGSPLSLECTVEGTSNPNLYWYRQAAGRGLQLLFYSVGIGQISSEVPQNLSASRPQDRQFILSSKKLLLSDSGFYLCAWSVLRTGGSYGYTFGSGTRLTVV.

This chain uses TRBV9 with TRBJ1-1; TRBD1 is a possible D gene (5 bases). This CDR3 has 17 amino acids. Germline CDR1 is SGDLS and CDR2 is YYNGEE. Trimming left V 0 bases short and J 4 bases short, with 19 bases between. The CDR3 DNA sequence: TGTGCCAGCAGCGTAGCTGGGGACCCACGGGGGGGCACTGAAGCTTTCTTT. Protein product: CASSVAGDPRGGTEAFF.

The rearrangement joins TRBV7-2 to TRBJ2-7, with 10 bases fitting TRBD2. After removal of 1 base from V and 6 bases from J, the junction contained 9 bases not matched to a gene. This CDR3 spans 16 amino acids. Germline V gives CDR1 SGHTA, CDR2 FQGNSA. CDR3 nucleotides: TGTGCCAGCAGCTTAGATCCAGCGGGGGGGAGGTCCGAGCAGTACTTC. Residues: CASSLDPAGGRSEQYF.

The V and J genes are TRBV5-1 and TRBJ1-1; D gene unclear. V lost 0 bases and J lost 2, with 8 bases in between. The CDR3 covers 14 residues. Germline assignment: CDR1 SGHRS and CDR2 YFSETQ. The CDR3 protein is CASSLDVGNTEAFF. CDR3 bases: TGCGCCAGCAGCTTGGATGTGGGCAACACTGAAGCTTTCTTT.

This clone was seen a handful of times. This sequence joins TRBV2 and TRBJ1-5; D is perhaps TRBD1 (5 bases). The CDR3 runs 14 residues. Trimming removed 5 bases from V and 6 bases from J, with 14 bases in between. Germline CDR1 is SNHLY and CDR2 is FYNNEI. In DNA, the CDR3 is TGTGCCAGCAGTAAGGGGCGCTGGGGTCAGCCCCAGCATTTT. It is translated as CASSKGRWGQPQHF.

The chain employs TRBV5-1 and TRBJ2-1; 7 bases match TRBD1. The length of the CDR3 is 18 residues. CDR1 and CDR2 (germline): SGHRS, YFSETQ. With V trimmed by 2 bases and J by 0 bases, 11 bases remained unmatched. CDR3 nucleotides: TGCGCCAGCAGCTTTTCTCCGGGACAGCTAAGCTCCTACAATGAGCAGTTCTTC. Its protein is CASSFSPGQLSSYNEQFF.

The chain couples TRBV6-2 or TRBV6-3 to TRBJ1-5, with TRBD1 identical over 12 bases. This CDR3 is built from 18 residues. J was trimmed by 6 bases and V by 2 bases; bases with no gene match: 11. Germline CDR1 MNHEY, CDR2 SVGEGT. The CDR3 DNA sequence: TGTGCCAGCAGTTACGGGACAGGGGGCGGCCGGTGGGGTCAGCCCCAGCATTTT. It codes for CASSYGTGGGRWGQPQHF.